This is a list of T cell receptor beta chains from one sample in a study of technical replicates of blood from several donors. Method: immunoSEQ multiplex PCR; TCRdb's copy keeps in-frame clones and lacks some. The table records around 80,000 clones, 95% to 98% of them present only once. What was sequenced was T cells isolated from PBMCs. The receptor source for this set is a human donor in good health. Each CDR3 is given without its conserved first and last residue. Only part of the rows carry a size: once, few, many, or a class if the clone is expanded.

V: TRBV4-2; size: -; CDR3: ASSQEGRGNEKLF
V: TRBV27; size: -; CDR3: ATSGTGLEEQY
V: TRBV2; size: -; CDR3: ASIPGQGAMGAF
V: TRBV9; size: -; CDR3: ASSVTGTGGAGANVLT
V: TRBV27; size: once; CDR3: ASRLLRGLAGANVLT
V: TRBV9; size: -; CDR3: ASSSLQTGTQY
V: TRBV19; size: -; CDR3: ASSSLPGTSGYYEQY
V: TRBV6-5; size: once; CDR3: ASSRGPYAEQY
V: TRBV7-9; size: -; CDR3: ASSRSGATENIQY
V: TRBV4-1; size: -; CDR3: ASSQASGGTDTQY
V: TRBV5-4; size: -; CDR3: ASSLGGGEQY
V: TRBV15; size: -; CDR3: ATSGALSYEQY
V: TRBV5-1; size: -; CDR3: ASSLEHEADTQY
V: TRBV6-1; size: -; CDR3: ATRGANTGELF
V: TRBV2; size: -; CDR3: ASSIPGGSYTEAF
V: TRBV5-1; size: -; CDR3: ASSLGQGSSYNEQF
V: TRBV4-1; size: -; CDR3: ASSQGMGLAVSEQY
V: TRBV5-1; size: -; CDR3: ASSPGTGQPYEQY
V: TRBV5-8; size: once; CDR3: ASSPRGWTSGTDTQY
V: TRBV7-3; size: -; CDR3: ASSPLAGKANTGELF
V: TRBV30; size: -; CDR3: AWTGKGLNTEAF
V: TRBV5-1; size: -; CDR3: ASSPLSPPEKLF
V: TRBV6-5; size: -; CDR3: ASSYQNTEAF
V: TRBV9; size: -; CDR3: ASSVEGAPLH
V: TRBV7-9; size: -; CDR3: ASSLGTAYNEQF
V: TRBV6-1; size: -; CDR3: ASSGGGGSTYEQY
V: TRBV7-9; size: -; CDR3: ASSPSGGRSGEQY
V: TRBV27; size: -; CDR3: ASSLSIGTYLYEQY
V: TRBV5-1; size: -; CDR3: ASSLTASSNNEQF
V: TRBV21-1; size: -; CDR3: ASSKKTPRRWGLSYGYT
V: TRBV18; size: -; CDR3: ASSPGDRRDQPQH
V: TRBV2; size: -; CDR3: ASRPRLAGEDEQF
V: TRBV2; size: -; CDR3: ASSEGGFSSYEQY
V: TRBV4-1; size: -; CDR3: ASSQTGSGLTYEQY
V: TRBV2; size: -; CDR3: ASSDRGSLGNTIY
V: TRBV9; size: -; CDR3: ASSAGQGTYEQY
V: TRBV7-2; size: -; CDR3: ASSFGGYYEQY
V: TRBV9; size: -; CDR3: ASSVVEGGERDTQY
V: TRBV4-1; size: -; CDR3: ASSQRPDRQETQY
V: TRBV5-4; size: -; CDR3: ASSLAVYLDTEAF
V: TRBV28; size: -; CDR3: ASSVPGANYGYT
V: TRBV4-1; size: -; CDR3: ASSQLGGESYEQY